This TCR beta chain was recorded in a study of regulatory T cells in long-lasting Graves disease. The study, taken as a whole, reports: Persistent disease preferred TRBV28, TRBJ1-2 and TRBJ2-5.

Points on this clonotype: The target antigen is unknown.

HTBI primers from iRepertoire and Arm-PCR of CDR3 regions yielded the TCR beta libraries. TCRdb recomputed calls from the multiplex PCR reads with MiXCR, one row per CDR3 protein. The sample has some 340,000 distinct CDR3 sequences, over 9.5% seen once. Time point described: newly diagnosed GD, antithyroid drugs for less than 3 months. The TCR library was made from RNA that had been extracted from PBMCs in TRIzol. Losses at the gene ends were 5 bases for V and 12 bases for J; bases not matched to a gene: 6. The length of the CDR3 is 14 residues. These same records also appear under a second study, on T cells in Graves' hyperthyroidism and ophthalmopathy.

The sequences come from peripheral blood mononuclear cells (PBMCs), collected at new diagnosis, from a patient treated with antithyroid drugs. The TCR originated in a woman between 18 and 30 years old with Graves disease. This chain connects TRBV12-3 or TRBV12-4 to TRBJ2-1; TRBD2 matches 14 bases. CDR3 nucleotides: TGTGCCAGCAGTCCGGGACTAGCGGGGGATGGGCAGTTCTTC. Protein sequence: CASSPGLAGDGQFF.